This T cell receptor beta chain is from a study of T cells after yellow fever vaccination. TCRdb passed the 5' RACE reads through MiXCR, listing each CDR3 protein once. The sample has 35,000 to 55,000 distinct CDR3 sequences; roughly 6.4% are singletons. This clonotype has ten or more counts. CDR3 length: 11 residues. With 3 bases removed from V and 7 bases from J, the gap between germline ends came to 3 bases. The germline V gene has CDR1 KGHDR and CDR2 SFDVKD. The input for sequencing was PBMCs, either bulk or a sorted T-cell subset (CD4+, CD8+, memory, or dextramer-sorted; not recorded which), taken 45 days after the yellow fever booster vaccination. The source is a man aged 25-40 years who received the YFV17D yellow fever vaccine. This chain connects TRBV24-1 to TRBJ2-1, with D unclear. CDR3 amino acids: CATSDLNEQFF. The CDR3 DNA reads TGTGCCACCAGTGATCTTAATGAGCAGTTCTTC.